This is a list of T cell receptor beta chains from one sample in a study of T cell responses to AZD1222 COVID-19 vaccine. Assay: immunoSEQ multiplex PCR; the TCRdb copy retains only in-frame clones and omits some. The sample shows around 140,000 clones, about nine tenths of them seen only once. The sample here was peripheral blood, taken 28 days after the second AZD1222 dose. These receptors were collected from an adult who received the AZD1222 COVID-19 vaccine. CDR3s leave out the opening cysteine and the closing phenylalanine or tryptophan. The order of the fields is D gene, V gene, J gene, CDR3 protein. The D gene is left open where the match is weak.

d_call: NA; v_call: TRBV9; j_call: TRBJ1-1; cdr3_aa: ASSVGPENTEAF
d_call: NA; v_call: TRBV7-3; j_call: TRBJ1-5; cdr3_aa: ASSLTGGLGEIQH
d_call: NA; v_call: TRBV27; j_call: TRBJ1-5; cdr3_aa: ASSLTGSVRLLHSNQPQH
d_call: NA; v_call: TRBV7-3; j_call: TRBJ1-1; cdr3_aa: ASSSLPGGGTEAF
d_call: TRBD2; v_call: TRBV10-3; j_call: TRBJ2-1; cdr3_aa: AITSGAPSSYNEQF
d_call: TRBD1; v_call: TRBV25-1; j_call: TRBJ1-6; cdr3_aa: ASSEPDRVSSPLH
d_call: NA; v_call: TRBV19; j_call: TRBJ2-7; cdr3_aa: ASSIGIGVYEQY
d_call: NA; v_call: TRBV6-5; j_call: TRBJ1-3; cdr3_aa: ASIGAAAGNTIY
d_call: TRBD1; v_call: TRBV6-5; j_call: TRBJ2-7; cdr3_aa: ASSRRQGDLNEQY
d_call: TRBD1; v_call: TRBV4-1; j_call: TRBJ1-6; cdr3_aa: ASSPRQGADNSPLH
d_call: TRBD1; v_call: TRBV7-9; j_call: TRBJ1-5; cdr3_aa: ASSAGQGNQPQH
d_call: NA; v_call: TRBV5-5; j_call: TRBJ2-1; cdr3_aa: ASSWGQGGYNEQF
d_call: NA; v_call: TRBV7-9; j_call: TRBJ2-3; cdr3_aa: ASSTFTDTQY
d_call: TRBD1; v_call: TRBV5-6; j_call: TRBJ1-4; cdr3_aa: ASSLDRDEKLF
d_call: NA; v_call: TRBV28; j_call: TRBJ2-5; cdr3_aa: ASSLLGPLQETQY
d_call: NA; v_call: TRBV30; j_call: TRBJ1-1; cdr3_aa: AWSSAGENTEAF
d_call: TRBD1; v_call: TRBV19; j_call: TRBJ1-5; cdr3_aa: ASILTGTNQPQH
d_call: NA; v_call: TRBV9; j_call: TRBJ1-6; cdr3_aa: ASSGELGRTENSPLH
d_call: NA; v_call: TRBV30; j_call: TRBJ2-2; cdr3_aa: AWSVLNTGELF
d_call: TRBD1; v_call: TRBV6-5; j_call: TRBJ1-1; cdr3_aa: ASSYTGQGVTEAF
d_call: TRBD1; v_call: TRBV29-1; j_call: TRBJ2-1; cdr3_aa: SVEQDRVGFEQF
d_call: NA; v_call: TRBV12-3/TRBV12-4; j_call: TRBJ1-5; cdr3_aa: ASSLNGASPQH
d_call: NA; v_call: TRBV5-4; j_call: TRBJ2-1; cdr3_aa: ASSLSHRGVYNEQF
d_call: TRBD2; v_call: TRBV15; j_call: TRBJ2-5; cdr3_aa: ATSRDRLAGEGETQY
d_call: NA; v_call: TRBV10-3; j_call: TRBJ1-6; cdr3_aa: AIRGDTDNSPLH
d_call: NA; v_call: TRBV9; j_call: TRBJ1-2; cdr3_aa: ASSVGGAYGYT